The subject of this entry is one T cell receptor (beta chain). Combining a sample-barcoded 5' primer with a J-beta primer mix, a second PCR ran for 7 to 11 cycles. TCRdb recomputed calls from the 5' RACE reads with MiXCR, one row per CDR3 protein. The sample lists 1.5 million to 2 million distinct CDR3 sequences; about 50% were seen once. This entry belongs to a study of blood T cells in healthy people across ages. The CDR3 spans 14 residues. Between the trimmed V and J ends, which lost 7 bases and 0 bases, there was a span of 11 bases. Germline V gives CDR1 MDHEN, CDR2 SYDVKM. The sequence was collected from a woman aged 40 to 50 in good health. Sequencing was performed on blood. The V call is TRBV28, the J call TRBJ2-3; D might be TRBD1 (6 bases). CDR3 nucleotide sequence: TGTGCCAGCAACAGGGACCCGAGCACAGATACGCAGTATTTT. Translating it yields CASNRDPSTDTQYF.